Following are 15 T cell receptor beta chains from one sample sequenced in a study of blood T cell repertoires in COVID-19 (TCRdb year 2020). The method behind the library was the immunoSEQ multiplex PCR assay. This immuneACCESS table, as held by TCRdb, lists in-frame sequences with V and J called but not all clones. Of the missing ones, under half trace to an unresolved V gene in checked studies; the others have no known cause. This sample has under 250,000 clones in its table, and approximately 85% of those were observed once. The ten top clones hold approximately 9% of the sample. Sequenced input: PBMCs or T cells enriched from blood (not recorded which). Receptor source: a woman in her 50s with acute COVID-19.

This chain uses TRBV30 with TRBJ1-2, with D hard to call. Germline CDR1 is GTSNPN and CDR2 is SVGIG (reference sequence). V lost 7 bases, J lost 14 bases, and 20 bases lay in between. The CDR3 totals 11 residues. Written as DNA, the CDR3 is TGTGCCTCTACCCGGGAAATTCGACTAACCTTC. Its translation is CASTREIRLTF.

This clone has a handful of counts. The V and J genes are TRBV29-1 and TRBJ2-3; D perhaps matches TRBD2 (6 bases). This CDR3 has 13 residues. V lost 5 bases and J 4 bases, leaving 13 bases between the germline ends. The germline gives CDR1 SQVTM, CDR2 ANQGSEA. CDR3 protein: CSVCRGLADTQYF. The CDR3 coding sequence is TGCAGCGTTTGCCGGGGGTTGGCAGATACGCAGTATTTT.

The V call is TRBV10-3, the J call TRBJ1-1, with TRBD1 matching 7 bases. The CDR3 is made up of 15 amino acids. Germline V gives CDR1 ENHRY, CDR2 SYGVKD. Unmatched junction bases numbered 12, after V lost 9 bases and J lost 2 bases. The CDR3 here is CAISSGGGLNTEAFF. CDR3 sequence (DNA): TGTGCCATTTCCTCAGGGGGTGGCTTAAACACTGAAGCTTTCTTT.

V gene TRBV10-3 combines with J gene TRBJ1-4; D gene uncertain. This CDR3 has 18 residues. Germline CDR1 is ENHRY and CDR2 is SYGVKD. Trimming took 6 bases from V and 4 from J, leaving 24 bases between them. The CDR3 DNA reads TGTGCCATCAGCGCAGACCCGCAACGAGGACGGGATAATGAAAAACTGTTTTTT. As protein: CAISADPQRGRDNEKLFF.

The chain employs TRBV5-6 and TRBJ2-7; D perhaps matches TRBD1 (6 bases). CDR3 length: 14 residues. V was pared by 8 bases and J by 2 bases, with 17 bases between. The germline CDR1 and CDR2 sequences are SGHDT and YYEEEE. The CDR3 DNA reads TGTGCCAGTAAACAGGGAATTTTCACCTACGAGCAGTACTTC. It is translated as CASKQGIFTYEQYF.

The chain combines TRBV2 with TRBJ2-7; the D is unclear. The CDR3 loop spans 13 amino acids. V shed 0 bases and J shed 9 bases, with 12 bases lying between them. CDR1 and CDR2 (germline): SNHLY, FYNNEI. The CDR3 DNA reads TGTGCCAGCAGTGAAGCCTCGACTTCGGTGCAGTACTTC. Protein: CASSEASTSVQYF.

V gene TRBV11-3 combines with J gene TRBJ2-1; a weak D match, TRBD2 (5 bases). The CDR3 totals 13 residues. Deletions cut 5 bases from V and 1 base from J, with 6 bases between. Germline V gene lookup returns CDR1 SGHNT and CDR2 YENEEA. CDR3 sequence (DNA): TGTGCCAGCAGCAGACTATCCTACAATGAGCAGTTCTTC. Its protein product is CASSRLSYNEQFF.

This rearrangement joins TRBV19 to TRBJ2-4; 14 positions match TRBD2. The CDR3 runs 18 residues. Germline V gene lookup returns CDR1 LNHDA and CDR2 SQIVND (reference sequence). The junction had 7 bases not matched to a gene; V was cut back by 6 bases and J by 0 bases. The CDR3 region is CASSQGLAGDIAKNIQYF. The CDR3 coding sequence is TGTGCCAGTAGCCAGGGACTAGCGGGGGACATAGCCAAAAACATTCAGTACTTC.

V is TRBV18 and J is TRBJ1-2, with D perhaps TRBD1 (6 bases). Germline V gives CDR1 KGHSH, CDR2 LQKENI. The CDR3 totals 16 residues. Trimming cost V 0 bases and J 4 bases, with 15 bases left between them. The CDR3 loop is CASSPPTVRGIYGYTF. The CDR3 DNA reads TGTGCCAGCTCACCACCCACTGTCAGGGGAATCTATGGCTACACCTTC.

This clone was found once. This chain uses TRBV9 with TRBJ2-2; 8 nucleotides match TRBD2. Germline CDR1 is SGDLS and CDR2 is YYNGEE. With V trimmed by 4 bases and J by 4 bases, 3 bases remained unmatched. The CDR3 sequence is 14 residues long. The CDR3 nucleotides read TGTGCCAGCAGCCGGACTAGCCTCACCGGGGAGCTGTTTTTT. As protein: CASSRTSLTGELFF.

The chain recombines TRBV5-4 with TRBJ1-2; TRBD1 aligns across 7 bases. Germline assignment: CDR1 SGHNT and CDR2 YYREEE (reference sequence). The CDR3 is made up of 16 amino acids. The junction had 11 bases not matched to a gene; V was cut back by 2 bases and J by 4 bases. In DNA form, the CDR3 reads TGTGCCAGCAGCTTTGGGGTCGGGGACAGAGCCTATGGCTACACCTTC. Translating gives CASSFGVGDRAYGYTF.

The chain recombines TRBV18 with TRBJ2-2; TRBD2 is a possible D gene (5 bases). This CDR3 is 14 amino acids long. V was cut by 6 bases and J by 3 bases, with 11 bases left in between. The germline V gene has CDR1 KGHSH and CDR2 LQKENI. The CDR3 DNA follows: TGTGCCAGCTCCCAGCTGAGGGACACCGGGGAGCTGTTTTTT. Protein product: CASSQLRDTGELFF.

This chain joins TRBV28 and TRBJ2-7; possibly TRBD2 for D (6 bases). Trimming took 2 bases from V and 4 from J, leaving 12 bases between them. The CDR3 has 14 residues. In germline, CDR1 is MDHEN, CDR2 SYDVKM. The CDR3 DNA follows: TGTGCCAGCAGTTTAGGGGGGAGAGGGTACGAGCAGTACTTC. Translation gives CASSLGGRGYEQYF.

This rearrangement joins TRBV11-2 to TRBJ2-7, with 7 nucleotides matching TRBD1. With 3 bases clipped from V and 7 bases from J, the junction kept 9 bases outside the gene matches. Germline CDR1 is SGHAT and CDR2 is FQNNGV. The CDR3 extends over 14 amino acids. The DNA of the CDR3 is TGTGCCAGCAGCTTTGGGACAGCACCCCTGGAGCAGTACTTC. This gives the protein CASSFGTAPLEQYF. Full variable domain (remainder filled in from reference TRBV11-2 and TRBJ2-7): EAGVAQSPRYKIIEKRQSVAFWCNPISGHATLYWYQQILGQGPKLLIQFQNNGVVDDSQLPKDRFSAERLKGVDSTLKIQPAKLEDSAVYLCASSFGTAPLEQYFGPGTRLTVT.

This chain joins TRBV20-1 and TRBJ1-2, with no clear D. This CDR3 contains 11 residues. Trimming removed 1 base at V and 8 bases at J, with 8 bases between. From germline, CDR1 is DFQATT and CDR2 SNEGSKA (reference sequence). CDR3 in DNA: TGCAGTGCTAGAGCAGGTAACGGCTACACCTTC. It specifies CSARAGNGYTF.